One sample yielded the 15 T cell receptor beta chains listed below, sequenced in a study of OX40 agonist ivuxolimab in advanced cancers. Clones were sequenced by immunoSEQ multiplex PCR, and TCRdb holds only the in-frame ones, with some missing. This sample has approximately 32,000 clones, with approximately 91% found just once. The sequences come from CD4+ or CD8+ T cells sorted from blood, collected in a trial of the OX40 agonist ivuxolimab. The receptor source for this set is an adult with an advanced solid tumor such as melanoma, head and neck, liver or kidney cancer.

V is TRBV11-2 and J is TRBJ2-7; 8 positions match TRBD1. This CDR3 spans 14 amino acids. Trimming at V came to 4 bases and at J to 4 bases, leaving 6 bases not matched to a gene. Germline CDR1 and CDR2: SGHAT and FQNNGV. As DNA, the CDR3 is TGTGCCAGCAGCTGGGGACAGGCCGTATACGAGCAGTACTTC. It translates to CASSWGQAVYEQYF.

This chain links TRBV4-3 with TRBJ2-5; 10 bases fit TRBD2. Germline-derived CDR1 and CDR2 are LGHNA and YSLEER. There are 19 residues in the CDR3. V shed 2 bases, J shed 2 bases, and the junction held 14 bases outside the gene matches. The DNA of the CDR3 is TGCGCCAGCAGCCAATCCCATTCCTTTAGCGGGGGGAGACAAGAGACCCAGTACTTC. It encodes CASSQSHSFSGGRQETQYF.

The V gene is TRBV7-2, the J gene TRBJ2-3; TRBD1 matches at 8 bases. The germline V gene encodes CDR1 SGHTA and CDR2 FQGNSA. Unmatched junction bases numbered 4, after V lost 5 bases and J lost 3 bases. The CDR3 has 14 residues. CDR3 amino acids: CASSPTGGTDTQYF. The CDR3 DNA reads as TGTGCCAGCAGCCCAACAGGGGGTACAGATACGCAGTATTTT.

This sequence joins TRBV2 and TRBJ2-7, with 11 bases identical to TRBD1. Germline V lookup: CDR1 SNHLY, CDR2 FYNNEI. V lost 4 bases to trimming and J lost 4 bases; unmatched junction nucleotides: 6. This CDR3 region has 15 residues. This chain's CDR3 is CASSARDRGNYEQYF. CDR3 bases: TGTGCCAGCAGTGCCCGGGACAGGGGGAATTACGAGCAGTACTTC.

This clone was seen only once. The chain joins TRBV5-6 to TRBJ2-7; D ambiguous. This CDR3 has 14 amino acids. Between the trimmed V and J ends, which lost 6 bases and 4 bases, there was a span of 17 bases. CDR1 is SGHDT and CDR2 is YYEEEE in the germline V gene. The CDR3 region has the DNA TGTGCCAGCACCACCTGGGGTTCTGGTTACGAGCAGTACTTC. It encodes CASTTWGSGYEQYF.

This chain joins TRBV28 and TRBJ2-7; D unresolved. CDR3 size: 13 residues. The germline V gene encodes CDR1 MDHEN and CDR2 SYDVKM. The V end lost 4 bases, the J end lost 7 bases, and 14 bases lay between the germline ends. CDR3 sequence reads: CASSSIEWGEQYF. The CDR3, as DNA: TGTGCCAGCAGTTCCATCGAGTGGGGAGAGCAGTACTTC.

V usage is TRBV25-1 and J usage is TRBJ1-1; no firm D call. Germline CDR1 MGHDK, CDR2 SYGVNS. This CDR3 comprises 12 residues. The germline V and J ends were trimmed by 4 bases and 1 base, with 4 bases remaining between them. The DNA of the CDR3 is TGTGCCAGCAGTGTTAAGAACACTGAAGCTTTCTTT. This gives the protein CASSVKNTEAFF.

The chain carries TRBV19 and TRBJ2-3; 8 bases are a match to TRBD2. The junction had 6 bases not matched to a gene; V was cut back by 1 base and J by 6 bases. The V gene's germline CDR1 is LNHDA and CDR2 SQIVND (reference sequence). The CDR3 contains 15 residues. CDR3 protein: CASSIAGSGIDTQYF. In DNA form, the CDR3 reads TGTGCCAGTAGTATAGCCGGTAGCGGGATTGATACGCAGTATTTT. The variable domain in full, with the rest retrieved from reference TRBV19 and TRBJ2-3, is DGGITQSPKYLFRKEGQNVTLSCEQNLNHDAMYWYRQDPGQGLRLIYYSQIVNDFQKGDIAEGYSVSREKKESFPLTVTSAQKNPTAFYLCASSIAGSGIDTQYFGPGTRLTVL.

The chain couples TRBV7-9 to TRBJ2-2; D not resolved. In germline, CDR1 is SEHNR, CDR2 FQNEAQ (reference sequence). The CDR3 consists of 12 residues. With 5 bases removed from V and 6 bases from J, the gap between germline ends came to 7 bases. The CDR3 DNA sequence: TGTGCCAGCAGCGTGTTGGCCGGGGAGCTGTTTTTT. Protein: CASSVLAGELFF.

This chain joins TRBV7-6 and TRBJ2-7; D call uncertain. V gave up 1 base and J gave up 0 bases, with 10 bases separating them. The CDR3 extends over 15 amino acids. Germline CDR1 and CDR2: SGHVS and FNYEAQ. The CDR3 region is CASSLEGTHSYEQYF. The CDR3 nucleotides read TGTGCCAGCAGCTTAGAGGGCACGCACTCCTACGAGCAGTACTTC.

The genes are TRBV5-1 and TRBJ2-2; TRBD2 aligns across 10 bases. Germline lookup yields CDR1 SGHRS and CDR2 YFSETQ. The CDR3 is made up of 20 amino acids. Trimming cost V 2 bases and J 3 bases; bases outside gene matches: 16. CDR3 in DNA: TGCGCCAGCAGCTTCCTTTCCGGGACTAGCGCGTATTATGACACCGGGGAGCTGTTTTTT. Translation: CASSFLSGTSAYYDTGELFF.

DNA for the CDR3: TGTGCCTCTAGACCCGGGACAGGTGTCGATGAGCAGTTCTTC. It yields the protein CASRPGTGVDEQFF. The chain employs TRBV30 and TRBJ2-1; 8 bases are a match to TRBD1. The J segment lost 8 bases and the V segment lost 7 bases, leaving 13 bases of the junction unmatched. CDR3 length: 14 residues. Germline values: CDR1 GTSNPN, CDR2 SVGIG (reference sequence).

In DNA form, the CDR3 reads TGTGCCAGTAGTCCCCAGGGGACGGGCACCGGGGAGCTGTTTTTT. It specifies CASSPQGTGTGELFF. This rearrangement joins TRBV19 to TRBJ2-2, with D perhaps matching TRBD1 (6 bases). The CDR3 has 15 residues. The V gene's germline CDR1 is LNHDA and CDR2 SQIVND (reference sequence). Trimming left V 5 bases short and J 4 bases short, with 14 bases between.

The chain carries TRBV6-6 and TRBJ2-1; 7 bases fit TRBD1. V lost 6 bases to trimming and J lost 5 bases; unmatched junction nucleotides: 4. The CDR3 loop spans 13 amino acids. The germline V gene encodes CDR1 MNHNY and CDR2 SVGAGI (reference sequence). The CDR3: CASSMDRNNEQFF. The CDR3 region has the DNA TGTGCCAGCAGCATGGACAGGAACAATGAGCAGTTCTTC.

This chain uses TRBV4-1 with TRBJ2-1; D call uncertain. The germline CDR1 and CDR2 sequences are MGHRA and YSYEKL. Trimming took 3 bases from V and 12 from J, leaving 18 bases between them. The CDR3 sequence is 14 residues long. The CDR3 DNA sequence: TGCGCCAGCAGCCACCCCGAAGGTGGCCCTGTGCAGTTCTTC. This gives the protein CASSHPEGGPVQFF.